This T cell receptor beta chain was recorded in a study of blood T cell repertoires in COVID-19. Germline CDR1 is LNHDA and CDR2 is SQIVND (reference sequence). This CDR3 contains 13 residues. Trimming took 8 bases from V and 1 from J, leaving 11 bases between them. Adults between about 18 and 89 years of age took part from under 30 US areas. Cohort placement rested on clinical history that participants reported themselves. The repertoire was sequenced with immunoSEQ multiplex PCR; TCRdb's copy has only in-frame clones and lacks some. The profile covers roughly 360,000 clones, with about 89% appearing a single time and approximately 1.2% taken by the ten largest.

This receptor was identified in a young man who had recovered from COVID-19. Specimen: PBMCs or T cells enriched from blood (not recorded which). The V gene is TRBV19, the J gene TRBJ1-1; possibly TRBD1 for D (5 bases). CDR3 sequence (DNA): TGTGCCAGTGCAGAGACAGCGAACACTGAAGCTTTCTTT. Its protein product is CASAETANTEAFF.